This paragraph reports one T cell receptor beta chain. The sample belongs to a study of T cell changes during pregnancy in multiple sclerosis. This CDR3 is built from 13 residues. With 3 bases removed from V and 1 base from J, the gap between germline ends came to 6 bases. Germline V gives CDR1 SGHAT, CDR2 FQNNGV. The data were produced by immunoSEQ multiplex PCR, yet TCRdb's version contains in-frame clones alone and is incomplete. This table holds about 67,000 clones, roughly nine tenths found once. The sequence came from a female donor with multiple sclerosis, enrolled in a pregnancy study. V is TRBV11-2 and J is TRBJ1-2; D gene unclear. The sequencing used peripheral blood, collected in the second trimester of pregnancy. This CDR3 is CASSFTDNYGYTF. The CDR3 DNA follows: TGTGCCAGCAGCTTCACAGATAACTATGGCTACACCTTC.